This T cell receptor beta chain was identified during a study of identical twins. Broader study findings: Invariant MAIT and iNKT cells are populations that could partly confound zero-insertion analyses. For out-of-frame beta sequences, excess twin sharing was weaker.

The V gene's germline CDR1 is SEHNR and CDR2 FQNEAQ (reference sequence). This CDR3 is built from 14 residues. V was pared by 1 base and J by 4 bases, with 10 bases between. Via MiXCR, TCRdb re-called the 5' RACE reads, giving one row per CDR3 protein. Here the sample spans fewer than 550,000 distinct CDR3 sequences, approximately 14% being singletons. Of note for this clonotype: Its antigen is undetermined.

These data also featured in a second study, about yellow fever vaccine responses in identical twins.

The chain is built from TRBV7-9 and TRBJ1-1; D possibly corresponds to TRBD1 (5 bases). The specimen was CD4+ T cells sorted from blood. This TCR was recovered from a woman aged 18 to 35 in good health. CDR3: CASSLVSGFTEAFF. The CDR3 DNA reads TGTGCCAGCAGCTTAGTTTCAGGGTTCACTGAAGCTTTCTTT.